The following is a T cell receptor (beta chain) sequence with its context. The antigen remains undetermined. The data stem from a study of cytomegalovirus exposure and HLA in healthy donors. Regarding the study as a whole: Reportedly, TCR beta sequences accurately predicted HLA-A and HLA-B alleles in most subjects.

The CDR3 runs to 13 residues. The germline V gene has CDR1 SNHLY and CDR2 FYNNEI. V shed 4 bases and J 4 bases; nucleotides not matched to a gene: 3. Researchers ran the PCR with 60 Vbeta and 13 Jbeta primers. Only in-frame clones appear in the TCRdb table, and some are missing; sequencing was by immunoSEQ multiplex PCR. The sample carries approximately 150,000 clones, roughly two thirds recorded once. The genes are TRBV2 and TRBJ1-2; 7 nucleotides agree with TRBD1. The sequenced sample was PBMCs. This clonotype was sampled from a woman between 40 and 55 years old in good health and CMV-seropositive. The CDR3 DNA reads as TGTGCCAGCAGTGCGGGACAGACCTATGGCTACACCTTC. It translates to CASSAGQTYGYTF.